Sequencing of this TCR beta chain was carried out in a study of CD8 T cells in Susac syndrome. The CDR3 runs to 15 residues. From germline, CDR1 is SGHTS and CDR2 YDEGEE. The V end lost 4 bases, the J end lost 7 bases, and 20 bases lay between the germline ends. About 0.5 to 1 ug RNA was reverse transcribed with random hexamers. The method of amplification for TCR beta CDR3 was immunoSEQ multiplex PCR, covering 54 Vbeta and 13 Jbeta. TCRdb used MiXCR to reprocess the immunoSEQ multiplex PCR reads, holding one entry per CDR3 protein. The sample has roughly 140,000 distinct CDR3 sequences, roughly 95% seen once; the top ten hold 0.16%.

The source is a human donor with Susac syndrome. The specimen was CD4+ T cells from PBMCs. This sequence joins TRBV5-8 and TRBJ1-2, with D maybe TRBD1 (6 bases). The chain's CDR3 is CASSPKGGWEVGYTF. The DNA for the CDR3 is TGTGCCAGCAGCCCTAAGGGGGGCTGGGAAGTTGGCTACACCTTC.